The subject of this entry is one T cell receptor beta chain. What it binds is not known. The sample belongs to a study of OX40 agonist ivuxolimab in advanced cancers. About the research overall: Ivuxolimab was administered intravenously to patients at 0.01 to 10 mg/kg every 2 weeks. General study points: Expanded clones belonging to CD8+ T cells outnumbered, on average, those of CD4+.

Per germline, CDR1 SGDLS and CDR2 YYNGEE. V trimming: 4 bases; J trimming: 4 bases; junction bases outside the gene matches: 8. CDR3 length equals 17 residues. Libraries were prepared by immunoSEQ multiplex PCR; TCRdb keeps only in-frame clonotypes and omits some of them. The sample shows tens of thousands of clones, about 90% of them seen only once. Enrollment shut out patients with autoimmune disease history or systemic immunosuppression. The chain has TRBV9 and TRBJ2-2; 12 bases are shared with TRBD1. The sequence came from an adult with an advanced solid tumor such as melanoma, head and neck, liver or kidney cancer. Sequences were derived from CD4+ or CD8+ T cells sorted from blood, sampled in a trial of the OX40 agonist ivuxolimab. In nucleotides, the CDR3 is TGTGCCAGCAGCCCCTCGGGGACAGGGGGCATCACCGGGGAGCTGTTTTTT. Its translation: CASSPSGTGGITGELFF.